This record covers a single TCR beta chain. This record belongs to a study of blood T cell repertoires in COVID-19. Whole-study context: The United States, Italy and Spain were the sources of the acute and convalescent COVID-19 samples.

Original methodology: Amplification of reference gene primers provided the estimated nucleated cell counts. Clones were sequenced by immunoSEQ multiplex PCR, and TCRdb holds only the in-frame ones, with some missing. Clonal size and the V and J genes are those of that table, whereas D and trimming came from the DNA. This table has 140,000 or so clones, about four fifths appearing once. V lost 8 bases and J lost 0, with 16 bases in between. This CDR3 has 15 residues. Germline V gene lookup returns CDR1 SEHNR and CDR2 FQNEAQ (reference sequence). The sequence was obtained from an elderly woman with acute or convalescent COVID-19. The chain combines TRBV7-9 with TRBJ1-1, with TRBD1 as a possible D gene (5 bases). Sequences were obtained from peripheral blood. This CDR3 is CASGGEDSMNTEAFF. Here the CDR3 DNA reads TGTGCCAGCGGGGGGGAGGACTCCATGAACACTGAAGCTTTCTTT.